These 4 T cell receptor beta chains were sequenced from one sample in a study of cytomegalovirus exposure and HLA in healthy donors. The PCR employed 60 Vbeta primers together with 13 Jbeta primers. Profiled with immunoSEQ multiplex PCR; TCRdb holds only in-frame clones, not every one. The profile covers about 190,000 clones, with 60% to 80% appearing a single time and 1.6% taken by the ten largest. Sequencing input: PBMCs. Receptors originate from a woman aged 18-29 years in good health and CMV-seronegative.

The chain recombines TRBV5-1 with TRBJ2-1; D might be TRBD2 (7 bases). Trimming took 7 bases from V and 2 from J, leaving 19 bases between them. Germline V gene sequence: CDR1 SGHRS, CDR2 YFSETQ. This CDR3 comprises 16 residues. The CDR3 here is CASGTGGAGTYNEQFF. The CDR3 DNA reads TGCGCCAGCGGGACTGGGGGGGCAGGAACCTACAATGAGCAGTTCTTC.

The rearrangement uses TRBV2 and TRBJ1-5, with D hard to call. CDR3 length equals 13 residues. V was clipped by 2 bases and J by 6 bases, with 8 bases between them. CDR1 is SNHLY and CDR2 is FYNNEI in the germline V gene. Written as DNA, the CDR3 is TGTGCCAGCAGTGAACAAAGCCGTCAGCCCCAGCATTTT. Amino acid sequence: CASSEQSRQPQHF. The complete variable domain, with remaining parts taken from reference TRBV2 and TRBJ1-5, reads EPEVTQTPSHQVTQMGQEVILRCVPISNHLYFYWYRQILGQKVEFLVSFYNNEISEKSEIFDDQFSVERPDGSNFTLKIRSTKLEDSAMYFCASSEQSRQPQHFGDGTRLSIL.

This clone was detected only a few times. The chain employs TRBV4-2 and TRBJ1-5, with TRBD1 matching over 7 bases. The CDR3 covers 15 residues. V trimming: 1 base; J trimming: 7 bases; junction bases outside the gene matches: 7. Germline CDR1 is LGHNA and CDR2 is YNFKEQ. The CDR3 coding sequence is TGTGCCAGCAGCCAAGGGGAAGGGGGCCAGCAGCCCCAGCATTTT. It codes for CASSQGEGGQQPQHF.

The rearrangement uses TRBV5-1 and TRBJ2-3; the D gene is possibly TRBD1 (5 bases). V was clipped by 0 bases and J by 0 bases, with 8 bases between them. Germline assignment: CDR1 SGHRS and CDR2 YFSETQ. The CDR3 is 15 residues long. The CDR3 region is CASSLAGRSTDTQYF. The CDR3 DNA follows: TGCGCCAGCAGCTTGGCAGGGCGTAGCACAGATACGCAGTATTTT. The whole variable domain, filled in from reference TRBV5-1 and TRBJ2-3, reads KAGVTQTPRYLIKTRGQQVTLSCSPISGHRSVSWYQQTPGQGLQFLFEYFSETQRNKGNFPGRFSGRQFSNSRSEMNVSTLELGDSALYLCASSLAGRSTDTQYFGPGTRLTVL.